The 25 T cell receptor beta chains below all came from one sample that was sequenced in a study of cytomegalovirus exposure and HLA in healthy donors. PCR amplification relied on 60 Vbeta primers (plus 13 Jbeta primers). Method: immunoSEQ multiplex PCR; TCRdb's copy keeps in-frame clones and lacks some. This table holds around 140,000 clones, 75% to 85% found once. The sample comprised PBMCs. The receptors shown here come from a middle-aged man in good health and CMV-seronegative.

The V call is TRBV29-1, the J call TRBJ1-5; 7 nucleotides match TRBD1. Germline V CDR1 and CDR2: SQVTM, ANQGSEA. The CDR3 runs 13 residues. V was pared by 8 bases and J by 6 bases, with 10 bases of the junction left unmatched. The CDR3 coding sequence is TGCAGCTTTACGCAGGGGGAGACTCAGCCCCAGCATTTT. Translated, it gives CSFTQGETQPQHF.

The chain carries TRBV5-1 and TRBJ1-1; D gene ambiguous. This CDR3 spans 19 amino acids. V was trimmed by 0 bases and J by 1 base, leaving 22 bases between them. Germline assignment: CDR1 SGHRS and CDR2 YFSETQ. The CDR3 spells CASSLGTPRVVSTNTEAFF. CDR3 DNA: TGCGCCAGCAGCTTGGGTACCCCTCGGGTGGTATCAACGAACACTGAAGCTTTCTTT.

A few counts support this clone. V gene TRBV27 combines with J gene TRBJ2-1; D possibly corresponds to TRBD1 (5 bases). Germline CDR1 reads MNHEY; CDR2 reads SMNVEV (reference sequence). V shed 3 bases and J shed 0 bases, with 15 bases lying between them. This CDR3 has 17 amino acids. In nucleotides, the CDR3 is TGTGCCAGCAGTTTTAACACAGGAAGAGGCTCCTACAATGAGCAGTTCTTC. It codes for CASSFNTGRGSYNEQFF.

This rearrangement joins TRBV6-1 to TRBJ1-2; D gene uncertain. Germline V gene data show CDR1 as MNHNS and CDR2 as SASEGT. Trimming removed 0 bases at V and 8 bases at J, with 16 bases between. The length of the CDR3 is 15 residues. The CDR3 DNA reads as TGTGCCAGCAGTGAAGCGCTGGGGAGCGGGTTAGGCTACACCTTC. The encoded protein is CASSEALGSGLGYTF.

CDR3 in amino acids: CASSLETAGEQFF. The CDR3 DNA follows: TGTGCCAGCAGCTTGGAGACAGCCGGTGAGCAGTTCTTC. This chain joins TRBV5-5 and TRBJ2-1; tentative D call: TRBD1 (5 bases). CDR1 and CDR2 from the germline V gene are SGHKS and YYEKEE (reference sequence). Trimming removed 0 bases from V and 9 bases from J, with 10 bases in between. The CDR3 sequence is 13 residues long. The complete variable domain, with remaining parts taken from reference TRBV5-5 and TRBJ2-1, reads DAGVTQSPTHLIKTRGQQVTLRCSPISGHKSVSWYQQVLGQGPQFIFQYYEKEERGRGNFPDRFSARQFPNYSSELNVNALLLGDSALYLCASSLETAGEQFFGPGTRLTVL.

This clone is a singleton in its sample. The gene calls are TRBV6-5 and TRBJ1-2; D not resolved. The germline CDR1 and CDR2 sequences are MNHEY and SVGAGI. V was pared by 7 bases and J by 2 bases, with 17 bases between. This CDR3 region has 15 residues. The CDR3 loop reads CASTSSTGLNYGYTF. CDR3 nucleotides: TGTGCCAGCACGTCATCCACGGGTCTCAACTATGGCTACACCTTC.

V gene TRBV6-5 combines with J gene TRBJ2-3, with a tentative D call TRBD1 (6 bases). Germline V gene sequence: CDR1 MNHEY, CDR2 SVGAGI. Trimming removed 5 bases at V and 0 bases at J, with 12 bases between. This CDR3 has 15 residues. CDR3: CASSTGWVSTDTQYF. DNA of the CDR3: TGTGCCAGCAGTACAGGGTGGGTTAGCACAGATACGCAGTATTTT.

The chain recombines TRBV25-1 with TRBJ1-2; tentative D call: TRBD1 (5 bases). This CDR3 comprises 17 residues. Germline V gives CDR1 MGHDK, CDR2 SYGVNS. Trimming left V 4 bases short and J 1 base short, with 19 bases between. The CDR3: CASSGRMGGALNYGYTF. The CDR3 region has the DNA TGTGCCAGCAGTGGCAGAATGGGGGGTGCGCTTAACTATGGCTACACCTTC.

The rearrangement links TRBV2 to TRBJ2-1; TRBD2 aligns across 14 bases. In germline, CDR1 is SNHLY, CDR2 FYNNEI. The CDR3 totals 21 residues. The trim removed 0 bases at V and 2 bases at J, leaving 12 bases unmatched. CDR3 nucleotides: TGTGCCAGCAGTGAAGCGGGGGGAGGGACTAGCGGGGGCCACACCTACAATGAGCAGTTCTTC. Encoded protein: CASSEAGGGTSGGHTYNEQFF.

The CDR3 coding sequence is TGTGCCAGCAGCTCACAAGGACAGGGATTGACCGGGGAGCTGTTTTTT. This gives the protein CASSSQGQGLTGELFF. The genes are TRBV28 and TRBJ2-2; 8 nucleotides agree with TRBD1. Germline V CDR1 and CDR2: MDHEN, SYDVKM. The junction had 11 bases not matched to a gene; V was cut back by 6 bases and J by 5 bases. The CDR3 is made up of 16 amino acids.

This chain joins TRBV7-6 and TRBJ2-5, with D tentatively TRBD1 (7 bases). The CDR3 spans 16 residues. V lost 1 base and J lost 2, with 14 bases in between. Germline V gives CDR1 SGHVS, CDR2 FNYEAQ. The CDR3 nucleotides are TGTGCCAGCAGCTTAGGGAGGGGGCCGGGGCAAGAGACCCAGTACTTC. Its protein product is CASSLGRGPGQETQYF. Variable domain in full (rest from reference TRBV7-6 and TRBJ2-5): GAGVSQSPRYKVTKRGQDVALRCDPISGHVSLYWYRQALGQGPEFLTYFNYEAQQDKSGLPNDRFSAERPEGSISTLTIQRTEQRDSAMYRCASSLGRGPGQETQYFGPGTRLLVL.

CDR3 sequence: CASSLARDRVKQPQHF. The DNA for the CDR3 is TGTGCCAGCAGCTTGGCTCGGGACAGGGTGAAACAGCCCCAGCATTTT. This rearrangement joins TRBV5-6 to TRBJ1-5; 9 nucleotides line up with TRBD1. The V segment lost 0 bases and the J segment 7 bases; nucleotides outside the gene matches: 8. The CDR3 is 16 amino acids. Germline CDR1 reads SGHDT; CDR2 reads YYEEEE.

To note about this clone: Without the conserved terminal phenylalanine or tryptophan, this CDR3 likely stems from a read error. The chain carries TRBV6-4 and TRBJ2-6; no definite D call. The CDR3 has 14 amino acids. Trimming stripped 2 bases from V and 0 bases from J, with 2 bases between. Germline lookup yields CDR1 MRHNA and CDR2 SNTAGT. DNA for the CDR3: TGTGCCAGCAGTGACAACTCTGGGGCCAACGTCCTGACTCTC. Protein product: CASSDNSGANVLTL.

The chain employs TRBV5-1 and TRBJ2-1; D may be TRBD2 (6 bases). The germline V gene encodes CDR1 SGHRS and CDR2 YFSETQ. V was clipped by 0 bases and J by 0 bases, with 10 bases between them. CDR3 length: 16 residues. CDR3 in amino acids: CASSLEAGFSYNEQFF. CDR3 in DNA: TGCGCCAGCAGCTTGGAGGCGGGATTCTCCTACAATGAGCAGTTCTTC. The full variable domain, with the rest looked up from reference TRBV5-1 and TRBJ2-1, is KAGVTQTPRYLIKTRGQQVTLSCSPISGHRSVSWYQQTPGQGLQFLFEYFSETQRNKGNFPGRFSGRQFSNSRSEMNVSTLELGDSALYLCASSLEAGFSYNEQFFGPGTRLTVL.

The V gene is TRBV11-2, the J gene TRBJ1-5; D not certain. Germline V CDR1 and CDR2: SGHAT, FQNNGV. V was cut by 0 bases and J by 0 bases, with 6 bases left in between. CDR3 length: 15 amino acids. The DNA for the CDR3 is TGTGCCAGCAGCTTAGATTTAGTTAGCAATCAGCCCCAGCATTTT. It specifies CASSLDLVSNQPQHF.

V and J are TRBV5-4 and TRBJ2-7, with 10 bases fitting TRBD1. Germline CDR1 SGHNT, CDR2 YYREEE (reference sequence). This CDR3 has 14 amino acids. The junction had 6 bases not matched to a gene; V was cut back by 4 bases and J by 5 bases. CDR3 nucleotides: TGTGCCAGCAGCACCCGGGACAGGGGCCACGAGCAGTACTTC. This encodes CASSTRDRGHEQYF.

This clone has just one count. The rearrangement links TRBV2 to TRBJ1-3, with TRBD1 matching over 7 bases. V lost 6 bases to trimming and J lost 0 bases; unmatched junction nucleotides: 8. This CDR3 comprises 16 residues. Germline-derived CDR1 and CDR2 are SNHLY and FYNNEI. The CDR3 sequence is CASSSDREGSGNTIYF. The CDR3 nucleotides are TGTGCCAGCAGCAGCGACAGGGAAGGCTCTGGAAACACCATATATTTT.

The CDR3 coding sequence is TGTGCCAGCTCGAGGGATATCACTGAAGCTTTCTTT. Protein sequence: CASSRDITEAFF. J is TRBJ1-1 and V is TRBV18; the D is unclear. V lost 6 bases, J lost 4 bases, and 9 bases lay in between. The CDR3 sequence is 12 residues long. CDR1 is KGHSH and CDR2 is LQKENI in the germline V gene.

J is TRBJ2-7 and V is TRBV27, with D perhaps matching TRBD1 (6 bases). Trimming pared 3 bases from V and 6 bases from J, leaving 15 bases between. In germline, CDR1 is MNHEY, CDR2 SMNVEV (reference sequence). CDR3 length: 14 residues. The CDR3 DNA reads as TGTGCCAGCAGTTTCACAGGGTGGGTATCCGAGCAGTACTTC. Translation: CASSFTGWVSEQYF.

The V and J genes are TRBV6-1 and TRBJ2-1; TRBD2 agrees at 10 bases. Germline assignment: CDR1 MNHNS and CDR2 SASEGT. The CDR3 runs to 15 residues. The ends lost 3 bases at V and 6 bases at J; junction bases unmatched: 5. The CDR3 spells CASSDSSGGFNEQFF. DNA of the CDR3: TGTGCCAGCAGTGACTCTAGCGGGGGTTTCAATGAGCAGTTCTTC.

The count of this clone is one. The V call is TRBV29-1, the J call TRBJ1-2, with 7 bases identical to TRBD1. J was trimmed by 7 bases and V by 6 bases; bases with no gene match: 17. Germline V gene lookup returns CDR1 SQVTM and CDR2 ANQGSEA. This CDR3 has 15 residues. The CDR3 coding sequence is TGCAGCGTCAAGCTGACCGGGACAGCTGCGCTTGGCTACACCTTC. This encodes CSVKLTGTAALGYTF.

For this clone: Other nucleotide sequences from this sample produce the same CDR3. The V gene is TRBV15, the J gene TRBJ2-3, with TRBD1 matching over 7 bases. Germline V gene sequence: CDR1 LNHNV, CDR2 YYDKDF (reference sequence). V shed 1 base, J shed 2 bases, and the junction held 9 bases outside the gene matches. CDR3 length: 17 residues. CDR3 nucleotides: TGTGCCACCAGCAGAGCTCTCAGGGGGTATTCCACAGATACGCAGTATTTT. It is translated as CATSRALRGYSTDTQYF.

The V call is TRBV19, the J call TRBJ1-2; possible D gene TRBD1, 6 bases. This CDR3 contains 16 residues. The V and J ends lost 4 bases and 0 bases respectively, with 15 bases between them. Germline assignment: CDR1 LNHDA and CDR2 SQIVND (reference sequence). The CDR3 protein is CASSTQRQEANYGYTF. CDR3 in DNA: TGTGCCAGTAGTACCCAAAGACAGGAAGCTAACTATGGCTACACCTTC.

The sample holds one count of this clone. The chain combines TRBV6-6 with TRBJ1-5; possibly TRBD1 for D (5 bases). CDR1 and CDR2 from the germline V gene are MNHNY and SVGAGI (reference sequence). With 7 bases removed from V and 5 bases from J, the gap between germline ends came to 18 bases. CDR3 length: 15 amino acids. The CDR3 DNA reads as TGTGCCAGCACATCCCAGGGCGGGAATCATCAGCCCCAGCATTTT. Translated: CASTSQGGNHQPQHF.

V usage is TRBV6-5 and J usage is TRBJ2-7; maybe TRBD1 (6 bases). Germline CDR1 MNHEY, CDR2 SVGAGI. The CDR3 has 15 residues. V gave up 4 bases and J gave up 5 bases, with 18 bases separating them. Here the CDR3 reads CASSLVDSPGHEQYF. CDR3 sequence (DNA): TGTGCCAGCAGTTTGGTGGACAGCCCAGGTCACGAGCAGTACTTC.